This TCR beta chain came from a study of T cells after somatic rescue of genetic block. In its sample, this clone ranks as medium-sized. The table came from immunoSEQ multiplex PCR; TCRdb's copy has only in-frame clones and leaves some out. The sample lists about 15,000 clones; 65% to 75% were seen once. The sample comprised peripheral blood mononuclear cells (PBMCs). This TCR was recovered from a young man.

The CDR3 sequence is CASSVFQGAYQPQHF. DNA of the CDR3: TGTGCCAGCAGCGTGTTTCAGGGGGCTTATCAGCCCCAGCATTTT. The rearrangement links TRBV9 to TRBJ1-5; the match to TRBD1 covers 8 bases. J gave up 5 bases and V 2 bases, and 6 bases lay outside the gene matches. This CDR3 region has 15 residues. The germline V gene encodes CDR1 SGDLS and CDR2 YYNGEE.